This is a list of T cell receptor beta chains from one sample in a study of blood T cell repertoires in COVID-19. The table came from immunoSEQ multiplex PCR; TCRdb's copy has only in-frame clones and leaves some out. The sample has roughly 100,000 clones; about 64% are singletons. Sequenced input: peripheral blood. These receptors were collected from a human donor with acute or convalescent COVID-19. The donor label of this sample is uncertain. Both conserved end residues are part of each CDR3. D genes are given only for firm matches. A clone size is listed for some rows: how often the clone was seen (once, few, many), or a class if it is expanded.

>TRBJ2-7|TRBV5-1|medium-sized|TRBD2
CASSYSGTTYEQYF
TGCGCCAGCAGCTACTCCGGGACTACGTACGAGCAGTACTTC
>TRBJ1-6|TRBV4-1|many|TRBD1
CASSQTITRGPSPLHF
TGCGCCAGCAGCCAAACAATAACCAGGGGGCCTTCACCCCTCCACTTT
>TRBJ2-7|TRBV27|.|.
CASSFNGYEQYF
TGTGCCAGCAGTTTCAACGGCTACGAGCAGTACTTC
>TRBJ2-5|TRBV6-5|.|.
CASSSSGLEGETQYF
.
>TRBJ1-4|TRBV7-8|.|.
CASSEFGYNEKLFF
TGTGCCAGCAGCGAATTCGGTTACAATGAAAAACTGTTTTTT
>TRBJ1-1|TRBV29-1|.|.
CSVEGQMNTEAFF
TGCAGCGTTGAAGGACAGATGAACACTGAAGCTTTCTTT
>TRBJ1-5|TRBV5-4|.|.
CASSFTAPQGNQPQHF
TGTGCCAGCAGCTTCACAGCCCCCCAAGGTAATCAGCCCCAGCATTTT
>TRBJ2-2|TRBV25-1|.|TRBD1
CASSGGGSGGELFF
TGTGCCAGCAGTGGAGGGGGCTCGGGCGGGGAGCTGTTTTTT
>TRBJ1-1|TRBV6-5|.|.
CASPSDSTEAFF
TGTGCCAGCCCGTCCGACTCGACTGAAGCTTTCTTT
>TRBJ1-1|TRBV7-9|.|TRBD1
CASSLGQGVTEAFF
TGTGCCAGCAGCTTAGGGCAGGGGGTCACTGAAGCTTTCTTT
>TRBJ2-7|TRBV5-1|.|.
CASSLGVGSSYEQYF
TGCGCCAGCAGCTTGGGCGTTGGGAGCTCCTACGAGCAGTACTTC
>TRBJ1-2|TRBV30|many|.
CAWYRPGPNYGYTF
TGTGCCTGGTACCGTCCAGGGCCTAACTATGGCTACACCTTC
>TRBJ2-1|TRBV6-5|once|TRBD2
CASSYGTSNIYNEQFF
TGTGCCAGCAGTTACGGGACTAGTAACATCTACAATGAGCAGTTCTTC
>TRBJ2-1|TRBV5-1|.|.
CASIFSPSSYNEQFF
TGCGCCAGCATCTTTAGTCCAAGCTCCTACAATGAGCAGTTCTTC
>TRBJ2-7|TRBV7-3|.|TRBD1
CASSSNMKGGTGYEQYF
TGTGCCAGCAGCTCCAATATGAAAGGGGGGACAGGTTACGAGCAGTACTTC
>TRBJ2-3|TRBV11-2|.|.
CASSLLRGSTDTQYF
TGTGCCAGCAGCTTACTACGGGGGAGCACAGATACGCAGTATTTT
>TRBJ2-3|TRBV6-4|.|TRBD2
CASSRRTSGPSTDTQYF
TGTGCCAGCAGTCGCCGGACTAGCGGGCCTAGCACAGATACGCAGTATTTT
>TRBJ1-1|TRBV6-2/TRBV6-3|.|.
CASSPTGGRGNTEAFF
TGTGCCAGCAGCCCTACCGGTGGGAGAGGAAACACTGAAGCTTTCTTT
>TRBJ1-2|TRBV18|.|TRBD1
CASSPRTGDGYTF
TGTGCCAGCTCACCACGGACAGGCGATGGCTACACCTTC
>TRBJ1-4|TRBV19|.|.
CASSAQLSGLFF
TGTGCCAGTAGTGCACAACTTAGCGGACTGTTTTTT
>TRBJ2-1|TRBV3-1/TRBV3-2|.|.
CASSRGVGRIGEGSYNEQFF
TGTGCCAGCAGCCGCGGGGTTGGACGAATCGGTGAGGGATCCTACAATGAGCAGTTCTTC
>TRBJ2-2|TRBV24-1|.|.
CATSDWGGRRGTGELFF
TGTGCCACCAGTGATTGGGGGGGCAGGCGAGGGACCGGGGAGCTGTTTTTT